The rows below give T cell receptor beta chains drawn from one sample of a study of siplizumab effects on memory and regulatory T cells. Repertoires were generated with immunoSEQ multiplex PCR, while TCRdb's copy carries only in-frame clones and drops some. Of about 82,000 clones in the sample, 87% were seen once. Material: Tregs sorted from blood. Receptors were obtained from a human donor in good health. CDR3s include the opening cysteine and the closing phenylalanine or tryptophan. The order of the fields is J gene, clone size, V gene, D gene, CDR3 protein, CDR3 DNA. The D gene is left open where the match is weak. A clone size is listed for some rows: how often the clone was seen (once, few, many), or a class if it is expanded.

>TRBJ1-1|-|TRBV7-8|-
CASRLSGAMNTEAFF
TGTGCCAGCAGACTTAGCGGGGCGATGAACACTGAAGCTTTCTTT
>TRBJ2-3|-|TRBV6-5|-
CASSYKGGGADTQYF
TGTGCCAGCAGTTACAAGGGGGGAGGGGCAGATACGCAGTATTTT
>TRBJ2-1|-|TRBV4-1|-
CASSQDPTARREQFF
TGCGCCAGCAGCCAAGATCCTACCGCCCGCCGTGAGCAATTCTTC
>TRBJ1-4|-|TRBV30|-
CAWSPEGVDPEKLFF
TGTGCCTGGAGCCCGGAGGGGGTTGACCCTGAAAAACTGTTTTTT
>TRBJ2-7|-|TRBV19|TRBD2
CASSRLAGETYEQYF
TGTGCCAGTAGTAGGTTAGCGGGGGAAACCTACGAGCAGTACTTC
>TRBJ1-5|medium-sized|TRBV2|-
CASSEIPGGRQPQHF
TGTGCCAGCAGTGAAATCCCCGGGGGAAGGCAGCCCCAGCATTTT
>TRBJ2-1|-|TRBV7-9|-
CASSSDLGNEQFF
TGTGCCAGCAGCTCCGACTTAGGGAATGAGCAGTTCTTC
>TRBJ2-7|-|TRBV28|-
CASSRGGAGYEQYF
TGTGCCAGCAGCCGAGGGGGGGCAGGATACGAGCAGTACTTC
>TRBJ2-7|-|TRBV4-3|-
CASSQGVSYEQYF
TGCGCCAGCAGCCAAGGGGTCAGCTACGAGCAGTACTTC
>TRBJ1-4|-|TRBV7-6|-
CASSRGGNEKLFF
TGTGCCAGCAGCAGAGGGGGGAATGAAAAACTGTTTTTT
>TRBJ2-4|-|TRBV7-8|TRBD2
CASSLGTSKNIQYF
TGTGCCAGCAGCTTGGGGACTAGTAAAAACATTCAGTACTTC
>TRBJ1-5|-|TRBV10-2|-
CASSEGWQDNQPQHF
TGCGCCAGCAGTGAGGGTTGGCAGGACAATCAGCCCCAGCATTTT
>TRBJ2-7|-|TRBV28|TRBD1
CASSTHRTGPLEQYF
TGTGCCAGCAGTACCCACCGGACAGGCCCTCTCGAGCAGTACTTC
>TRBJ2-7|-|TRBV29-1|-
CSVEIGYEQYF
TGCAGCGTTGAAATTGGGTACGAGCAGTACTTC
>TRBJ2-1|-|TRBV5-1|TRBD1
CASRPGTGLVNEQFF
TGCGCCAGCAGACCCGGGACAGGGCTAGTCAATGAGCAGTTCTTC
>TRBJ2-7|-|TRBV5-5|TRBD1
CASSYQPGTGAYEQYF
TGTGCCAGCAGCTATCAACCCGGGACAGGGGCCTACGAGCAGTACTTC
>TRBJ1-1|-|TRBV25-1|TRBD1
CASSEGQGWTGAFF
TGTGCCAGCAGTGAAGGACAGGGGTGGACCGGAGCTTTCTTT
>TRBJ1-2|-|TRBV28|-
CASSGAHRGRGNGYTF
TGTGCCAGCAGTGGTGCACACCGGGGCAGGGGTAATGGCTACACCTTC
>TRBJ2-5|-|TRBV7-9|TRBD2
CASSLVSSGGLETQYF
TGTGCCAGCAGCTTAGTATCTAGCGGGGGATTGGAGACCCAGTACTTC
>TRBJ1-2|-|TRBV6-5|-
CASSYRLGPTYGYTF
TGTGCCAGCAGTTACCGGCTCGGGCCTACCTATGGCTACACCTTC
>TRBJ2-1|-|TRBV11-3|TRBD2
CASSLTSGGAREQFF
TGTGCCAGCAGCCTGACTAGCGGGGGGGCCAGGGAGCAGTTCTTC
>TRBJ2-1|-|TRBV7-9|-
CASSLKDSHNEQFF
TGTGCCAGCAGCTTAAAGGACAGTCACAATGAGCAGTTCTTC
>TRBJ1-3|-|TRBV7-9|-
CASSRPPPTGNTIYF
TGTGCCAGCAGCCGACCCCCGCCGACTGGAAACACCATATATTTT
>TRBJ1-6|few|TRBV19|-
CASTPGTGHQNSPLHF
TGTGCCAGTACCCCTGGGACGGGACACCAAAATTCACCCCTCCACTTT